This T cell receptor beta chain was sequenced during a study of T cell responses to AZD1222 COVID-19 vaccine. Study observations and caveats: Clonal diversity was possibly underestimated; the donors were predominantly white British and more often female.

Regarding this clone: Its antigen is currently unknown.

TCRdb keeps only in-frame clones here, not all; method: immunoSEQ multiplex PCR. The sample consists of fewer than 130,000 clones, about 95% of them appearing once. V was pared by 7 bases and J by 5 bases, with 9 bases between. Germline CDR1 is SQVTM and CDR2 is ANQGSEA. The CDR3 sequence is 11 residues long. This TCR was sampled from an adult in good health. The sample was peripheral blood, taken on day 0 of AZD1222 vaccination. The chain recombines TRBV29-1 with TRBJ2-1, with D maybe TRBD1 (5 bases). The CDR3 sequence is CSAQQDNEQFF. The CDR3 DNA follows: TGCAGCGCTCAACAGGACAATGAGCAGTTCTTC.